This is a list of T cell receptor beta chains from one sample in a study of T cell responses to AZD1222 COVID-19 vaccine. The data were produced by immunoSEQ multiplex PCR, yet TCRdb's version contains in-frame clones alone and is incomplete. The table includes roughly 200,000 clones, 85% to 95% detected once. The specimen was peripheral blood, collected 28 days after the second dose of the MenACWY control vaccine. The receptors come from an adult who received the MenACWY meningococcal vaccine as a control. CDR3s include the opening cysteine and the closing phenylalanine or tryptophan. A D gene is named only where the DNA matches it firmly.

D	V	J	DNA	CDR3
TRBD1	TRBV5-5	TRBJ1-6	TGTGCCAGCAGCTTGGAGGGAACAGGGGGCGCTTATAATTCACCCCTCCACTTT	CASSLEGTGGAYNSPLHF
NA	TRBV6-5	TRBJ1-3	TGTGCCAGCAGTCCAACAGGTTCCGGAAACACCATATATTTT	CASSPTGSGNTIYF
NA	TRBV7-3	TRBJ2-3	TGTGCCAGCAGCAGTGGCGCCGGACCAGATACGCAGTATTTT	CASSSGAGPDTQYF
NA	TRBV30	TRBJ2-7	TGTGCCTCCGGGACAAAGGCCTACGAGCAGTACTTC	CASGTKAYEQYF
NA	TRBV5-1	TRBJ1-1	TGCGCCAGCAGTAGCAAACAGGCAATGGGCACTGAAGCTTTCTTT	CASSSKQAMGTEAFF
TRBD1	TRBV6-4	TRBJ1-6	TGTGCCAGCAGACCCGAACAGGGGGCGAGTTCACCCCTCCACTTT	CASRPEQGASSPLHF
NA	TRBV19	TRBJ1-1	TGTGCCAGTAGTACCCTTCGACAGGAGGAAGCTTTCTTT	CASSTLRQEEAFF
TRBD2	TRBV19	TRBJ2-1	TGTGCCAGTAGTATAGGGACTAGCGGGGGTAGCTACAATGAGCAGTTCTTC	CASSIGTSGGSYNEQFF
NA	TRBV28	TRBJ1-2	TGTGCCAGCCAGTTCCCGCAGCCCCCCTATGGCTACACCTTC	CASQFPQPPYGYTF
NA	TRBV7-2	TRBJ1-4	TGTGCCAGCAGCTCCCAGGCAGGCTTATTTGATGAAAAACTGTTTTTT	CASSSQAGLFDEKLFF
NA	TRBV7-9	TRBJ1-5	TGTGCCAGCAGCACCCACGGGACACCGAATCAGCCCCAGCATTTT	CASSTHGTPNQPQHF
NA	TRBV9	TRBJ1-1	TGTGCCAGCAGCGTTCGGGCAGGGCTGAACACTGAAGCTTTCTTT	CASSVRAGLNTEAFF
NA	TRBV28	TRBJ1-1	NA	CVSSSSAVEAFF
NA	TRBV19	TRBJ1-2	TGTGCCAGTAGTACCGGAAACAGCCGCTATGGCTACACCTTC	CASSTGNSRYGYTF
NA	TRBV7-9	TRBJ1-1	TGTGCCAGCAGCTTGGGGGACTTCCCTGGTGGAGCTTTCTTT	CASSLGDFPGGAFF